This TCR beta chain was captured in a study of a mutant IDH1 vaccine in newly diagnosed glioma. The wider study: Investigators started vaccination 4-6 weeks after radiotherapy alone, or with temozolomide cycles.

On this clone itself: Its antigen is not known.

Time point specified: week 23, last vaccination. In every dose of vaccine, 300 ug of mutant IDH1 20-mer peptide was given alongside topical imiquimod. CDR3 length: 15 residues. After removal of 4 bases from V and 7 bases from J, the junction contained 12 bases not matched to a gene. The germline CDR1 and CDR2 sequences are SGHKS and YYEKEE (reference sequence). Some clones are missing from TCRdb's copy, which holds only in-frame ones; the method was immunoSEQ multiplex PCR. The data contain approximately 28,000 clones, 65% to 85% of them singletons. This TCR derives from a young woman with glioma. The sample here was PBMCs, taken from a glioma patient whose treatment included an IDH1 peptide vaccine. This sequence joins TRBV5-5 and TRBJ2-5, with 8 nucleotides matching TRBD1. CDR3 nucleotide sequence: TGTGCCAGCAGCGCGGGACAGGACCCAAGAGGGACCCAGTACTTC. As protein: CASSAGQDPRGTQYF.